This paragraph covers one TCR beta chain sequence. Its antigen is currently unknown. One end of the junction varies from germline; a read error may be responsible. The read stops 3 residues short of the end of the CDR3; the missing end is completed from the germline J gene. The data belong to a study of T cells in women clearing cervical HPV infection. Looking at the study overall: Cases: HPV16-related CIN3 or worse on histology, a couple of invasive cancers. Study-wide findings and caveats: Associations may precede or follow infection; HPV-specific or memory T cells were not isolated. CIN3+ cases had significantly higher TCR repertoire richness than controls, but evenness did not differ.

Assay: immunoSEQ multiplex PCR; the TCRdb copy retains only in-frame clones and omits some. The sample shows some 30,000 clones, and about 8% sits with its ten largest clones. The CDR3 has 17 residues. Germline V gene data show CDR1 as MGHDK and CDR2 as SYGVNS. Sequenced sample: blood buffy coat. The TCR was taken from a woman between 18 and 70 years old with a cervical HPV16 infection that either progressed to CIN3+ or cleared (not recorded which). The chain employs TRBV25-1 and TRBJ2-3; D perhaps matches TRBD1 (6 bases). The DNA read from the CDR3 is TGTGCCAGCAGTCCCCTAAGAGAGGCAGGGGAGACAGACACG. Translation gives CASSPLREAGETDT. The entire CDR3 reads CASSPLREAGETDTQYF.